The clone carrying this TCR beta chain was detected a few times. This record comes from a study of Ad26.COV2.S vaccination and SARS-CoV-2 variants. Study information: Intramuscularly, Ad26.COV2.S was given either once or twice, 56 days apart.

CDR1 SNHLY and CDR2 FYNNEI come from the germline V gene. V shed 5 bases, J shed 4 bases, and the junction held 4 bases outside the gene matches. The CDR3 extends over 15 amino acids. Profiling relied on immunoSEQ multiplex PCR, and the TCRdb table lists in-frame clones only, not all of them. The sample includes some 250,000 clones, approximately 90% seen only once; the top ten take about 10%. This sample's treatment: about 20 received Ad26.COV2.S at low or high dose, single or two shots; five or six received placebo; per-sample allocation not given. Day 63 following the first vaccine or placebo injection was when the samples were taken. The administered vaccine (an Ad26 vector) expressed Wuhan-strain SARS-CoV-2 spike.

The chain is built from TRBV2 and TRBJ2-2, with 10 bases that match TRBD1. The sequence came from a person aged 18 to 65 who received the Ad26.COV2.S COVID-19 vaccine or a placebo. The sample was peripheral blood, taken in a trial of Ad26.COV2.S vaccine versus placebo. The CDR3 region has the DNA TGTGCCAGCAGTCAAGACAGGGGGCGCACCGGGGAGCTGTTTTTT. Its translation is CASSQDRGRTGELFF.